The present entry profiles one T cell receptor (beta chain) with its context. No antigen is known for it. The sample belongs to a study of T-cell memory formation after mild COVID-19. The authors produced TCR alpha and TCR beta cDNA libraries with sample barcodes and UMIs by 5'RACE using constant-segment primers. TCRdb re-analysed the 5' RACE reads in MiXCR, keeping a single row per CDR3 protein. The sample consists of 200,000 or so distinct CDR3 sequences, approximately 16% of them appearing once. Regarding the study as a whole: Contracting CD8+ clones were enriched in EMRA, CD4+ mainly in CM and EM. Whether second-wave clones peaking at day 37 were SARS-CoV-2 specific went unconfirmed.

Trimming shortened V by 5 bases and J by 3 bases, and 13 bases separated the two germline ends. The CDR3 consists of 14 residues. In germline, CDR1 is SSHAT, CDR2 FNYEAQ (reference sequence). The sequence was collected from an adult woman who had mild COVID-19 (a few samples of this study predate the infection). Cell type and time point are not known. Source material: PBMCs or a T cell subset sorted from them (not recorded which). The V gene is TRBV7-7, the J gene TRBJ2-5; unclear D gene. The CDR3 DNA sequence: TGTGCCAGCAGCAGTGGCGGTCCCAAAGAGACCCAGTACTTC. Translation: CASSSGGPKETQYF.